This T cell receptor beta chain was identified in a study of blood T cell repertoires in COVID-19. The wider study: PBMCs, B-cell-depleted T cells, or T cells provided the cDNA or gDNA that made up the material.

Original data processing: It was from reference gene primer amplification that nucleated cell counts were estimated. Assay used: immunoSEQ multiplex PCR; TCRdb lists only in-frame clones, some missing. That table gives V, J and clone size, and the DNA gave D and trimming. Found here are approximately 180,000 clones, roughly 90% of them singletons; the top ten hold around 1.4%. V was clipped by 5 bases and J by 4 bases; unmatched bases: 5. The CDR3 contains 14 residues. Germline lookup yields CDR1 LNHDA and CDR2 SQIVND (reference sequence). The sequence came from a woman between 50 and 59 years old with acute or convalescent COVID-19. V usage is TRBV19 and J usage is TRBJ1-2; TRBD1 aligns across 9 bases. The sample comprised peripheral blood. In DNA form, the CDR3 reads TGTGCCAGTAGTCAGACAGGGGGTGGCTATGGCTACACCTTC. Residues: CASSQTGGGYGYTF.